This TCR beta chain appears in the sequencing data of a study of PD-L1 blockade in urothelial cancer. The wider study: Beginning around 2014, patients received atezolizumab, given as 1,200 mg intravenously every 3 weeks. Blood analysis was done at 3 weeks (second dose) and 6 weeks after treatment began.

PCRs were each spiked with synthetic TCR analog templates. Only in-frame clones appear in the TCRdb table, and some are missing; sequencing was by immunoSEQ multiplex PCR. Of 60,000 to 65,000 clones in the sample, 81% were seen once. Stated time point: pretreatment peripheral blood. Anywhere from 1 to 8 samples came from each patient, spanning pretreatment and on-treatment. This CDR3 is 16 amino acids long. Germline V gene data show CDR1 as SGHRS and CDR2 as YFSETQ. V gave up 4 bases and J gave up 8 bases; unmatched junction bases: 14. This specimen was PBMCs, taken around atezolizumab (anti-PD-L1) treatment. The chain has TRBV5-1 and TRBJ2-1; 8 positions match TRBD2. The sequence was obtained from a man in his sixties or seventies with urothelial cancer. The CDR3 sequence: CASSPGGTSVSHEQFF. The DNA for the CDR3 is TGCGCCAGCAGCCCCGGAGGGACTAGTGTTTCCCATGAGCAGTTCTTC. Based on the CDR3 plus reference TRBV5-1 and TRBJ2-1, the full variable domain is KAGVTQTPRYLIKTRGQQVTLSCSPISGHRSVSWYQQTPGQGLQFLFEYFSETQRNKGNFPGRFSGRQFSNSRSEMNVSTLELGDSALYLCASSPGGTSVSHEQFFGPGTRLTVL.